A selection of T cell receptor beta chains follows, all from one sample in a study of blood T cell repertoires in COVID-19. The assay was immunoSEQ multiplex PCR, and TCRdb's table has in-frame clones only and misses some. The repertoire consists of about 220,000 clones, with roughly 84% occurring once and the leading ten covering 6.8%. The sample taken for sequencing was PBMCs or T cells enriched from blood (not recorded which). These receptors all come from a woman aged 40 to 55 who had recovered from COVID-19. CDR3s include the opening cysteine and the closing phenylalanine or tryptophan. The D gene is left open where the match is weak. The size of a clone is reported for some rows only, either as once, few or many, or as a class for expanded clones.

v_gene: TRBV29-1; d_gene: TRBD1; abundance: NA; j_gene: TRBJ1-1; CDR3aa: CSHGPGGGGTEAFF; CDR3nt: TGCAGCCACGGGCCAGGGGGTGGGGGAACTGAAGCTTTCTTT
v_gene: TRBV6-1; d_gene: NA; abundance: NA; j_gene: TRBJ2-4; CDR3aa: CASSDRTHSKNIQYF; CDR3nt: TGTGCCAGCAGTGACCGGACACATTCCAAAAACATTCAGTACTTC
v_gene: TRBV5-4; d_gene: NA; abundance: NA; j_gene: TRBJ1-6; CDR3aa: CASSLAQPNSPLHF; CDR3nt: TGTGCCAGCAGCTTGGCACAGCCGAATTCACCCCTCCACTTT
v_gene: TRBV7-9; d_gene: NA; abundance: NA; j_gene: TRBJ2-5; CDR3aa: CASSLKGERETQYF; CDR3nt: TGTGCCAGCAGCTTAAAGGGGGAGAGGGAGACCCAGTACTTC
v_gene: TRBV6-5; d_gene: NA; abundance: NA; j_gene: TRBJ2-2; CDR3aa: CASIRELSGELFF; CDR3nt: TGTGCCAGCATAAGGGAGTTGAGCGGGGAGCTGTTTTTT
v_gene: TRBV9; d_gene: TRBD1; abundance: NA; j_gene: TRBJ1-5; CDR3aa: CASSRQGINQPQHF; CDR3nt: TGTGCCAGCAGCCGACAGGGGATCAATCAGCCCCAGCATTTT
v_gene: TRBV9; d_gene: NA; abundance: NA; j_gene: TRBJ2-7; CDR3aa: CASSLRGAAYEQYF; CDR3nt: TGTGCCAGCAGCTTACGGGGGGCGGCCTACGAGCAGTACTTC
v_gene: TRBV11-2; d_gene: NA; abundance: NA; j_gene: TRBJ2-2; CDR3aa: CASSLGLKRNTGELFF; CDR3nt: TGTGCCAGCAGCTTAGGCCTGAAGCGGAACACCGGGGAGCTGTTTTTT
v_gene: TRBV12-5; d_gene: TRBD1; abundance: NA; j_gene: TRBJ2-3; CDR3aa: CASGLVLGQETDTQYF; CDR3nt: TGTGCTAGTGGTTTGGTACTAGGACAGGAGACAGATACGCAGTATTTT
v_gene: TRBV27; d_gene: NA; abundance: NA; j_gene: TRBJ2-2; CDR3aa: CASSFSTGLTGELFF; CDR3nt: TGTGCCAGCAGTTTCTCTACAGGGTTGACCGGGGAGCTGTTTTTT
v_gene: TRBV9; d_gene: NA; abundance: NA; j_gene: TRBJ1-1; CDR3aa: CASSVDPSGGTEAFF; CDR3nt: TGTGCCAGCAGCGTAGACCCGTCGGGAGGCACTGAAGCTTTCTTT
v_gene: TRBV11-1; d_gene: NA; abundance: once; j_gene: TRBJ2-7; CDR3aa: CASSRVSYEQYF; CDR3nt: TGTGCCAGCAGCCGCGTCTCCTACGAGCAGTACTTC
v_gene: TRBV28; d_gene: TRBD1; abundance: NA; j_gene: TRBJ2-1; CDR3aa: CASSDRGGTFNEQFF; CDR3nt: TGTGCCAGCAGTGACAGGGGGGGGACTTTCAATGAGCAGTTCTTC
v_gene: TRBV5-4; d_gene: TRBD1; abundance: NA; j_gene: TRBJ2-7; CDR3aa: CASSVGTGAPREQYF; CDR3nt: TGTGCCAGCAGCGTAGGGACAGGGGCCCCCAGGGAGCAGTACTTC
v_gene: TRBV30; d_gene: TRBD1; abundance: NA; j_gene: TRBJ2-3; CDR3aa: CAWSGTGGRPDTQYF; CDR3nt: TGTGCCTGGAGCGGGACAGGGGGCCGCCCAGATACGCAGTATTTT
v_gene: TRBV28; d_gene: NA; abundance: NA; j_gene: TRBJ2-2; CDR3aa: CASTNGDTINTGELFF; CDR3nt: TGTGCCAGCACCAATGGGGACACAATAAACACCGGGGAGCTGTTTTTT